These 21 T cell receptor beta chains came from one sample sequenced in a study of tumor-infiltrating lymphocytes in oesophageal squamous cell carcinoma. TCRdb independently ran MiXCR on the PCR reads; one entry per CDR3 protein. Of about 18,000 distinct CDR3 sequences in the sample, about 40% were seen once. Sequenced sample: blood. The origin of the receptors is a female donor with esophageal squamous cell carcinoma.

This clonotype was detected many times. This CDR3 fails to terminate in the conserved phenylalanine or tryptophan, so it likely reflects a read error. The DNA is omitted, as the CDR3 cannot be located on it reliably, and the CDR3 follows TCRdb's listing. The gene calls are TRBV7-2 and TRBJ1-1; the table's D call, TRBD1, has no DNA check behind it. Germline values: CDR1 SGHTA, CDR2 FQGNSA. The CDR3 length is 9 residues, termini included. The CDR3 loop reads CASSLAPGT.

The chain uses TRBV12-3 or TRBV12-4 and TRBJ2-1; 8 bases are shared with TRBD2. Germline trimming cut 5 bases from V and 12 bases from J; bases unmatched to any gene: 6. The CDR3 sequence is 12 residues long. The CDR3: CASSLKRERQFF. Written as DNA, the CDR3 is TGTGCCAGCAGTCTGAAGCGGGAGAGGCAGTTCTTC.

The chain combines TRBV7-3 with TRBJ2-6, with D unresolved. The last part of the DNA fits TRBJ2-7 better; the J call may be wrong. This CDR3 region has 13 residues. Per germline, CDR1 SGHTA and CDR2 FQGTGA. This chain's CDR3 is CASSALGESEQYF. CDR3 nucleotide sequence: TGTGCCAGCAGCGCTCTGGGTGAGTCAGAGCAGTACTTC.

This clonotype has more than one count but fewer than ten. The V call is TRBV7-6, the J call TRBJ2-5, with D possibly TRBD1 on 6 matching bases. Germline lookup yields CDR1 SGHVS and CDR2 FNYEAQ. V was cut by 5 bases and J by 4 bases, with 14 bases left in between. The CDR3 is 14 amino acids. The CDR3: CASSRIQGIETQYF. Written as DNA, the CDR3 is TGTGCCAGCAGCCGGATACAGGGTATAGAGACCCAGTACTTC.

The chain combines TRBV6-1 with TRBJ2-3; D call uncertain. The end of the DNA aligns better with TRBJ2-7, so the J call may be wrong. Germline CDR1 and CDR2: MNHNS and SASEGT. This CDR3 region has 15 residues. The CDR3 spells CASSGPNRGTYEQYF. The CDR3 region has the DNA TGTGCCAGCAGTGGCCCGAATCGTGGGACCTACGAGCAGTACTTC.

The rearrangement joins TRBV14 to TRBJ1-1; D is possibly TRBD1 (6 bases). Trimming took 5 bases from V and 11 from J, leaving 12 bases between them. The CDR3 totals 11 residues. Per the germline V gene, CDR1 is SGHDN and CDR2 is FVKESK. The CDR3 region has the DNA TGTGCCAGCAGCAACAGGGTACGCGCTTTCTTT. It translates to CASSNRVRAFF. Full variable domain (rest looked up from reference TRBV14 and TRBJ1-1): EAGVTQFPSHSVIEKGQTVTLRCDPISGHDNLYWYRRVMGKEIKFLLHFVKESKQDESGMPNNRFLAERTGGTYSTLKVQPAELEDSGVYFCASSNRVRAFFGQGTRLTVV.

The genes are TRBV5-4 and TRBJ2-5; 12 bases are a match to TRBD2. The germline V gene encodes CDR1 SGHNT and CDR2 YYREEE (reference sequence). Trimming took 3 bases from V and 11 from J; bases not matched to a gene: 11. CDR3 length equals 15 residues. CDR3 sequence (DNA): TGTGCCAGCAGCTCGACTAGCGGGAGACTAGGTGAGCAGTACTTC. It yields the protein CASSSTSGRLGEQYF.

The chain couples TRBV28 to TRBJ2-3; D is perhaps TRBD2 (5 bases). Trimming took off 5 bases at V and 10 bases at J, with 19 bases between the two ends. The CDR3 is made up of 14 amino acids. CDR1 is MDHEN and CDR2 is SYDVKM in the germline V gene. The CDR3 DNA follows: TGTGCCAGCAGTCCCGGCTTAGCCCGGGGAGCGCAGTATTTT. Its protein is CASSPGLARGAQYF.

This clonotype was recorded at least ten times. This chain connects TRBV5-1 to TRBJ2-2; 9 positions agree with TRBD2. With 5 bases clipped from V and 5 bases from J, the junction kept 7 bases outside the gene matches. CDR1 and CDR2 from the germline V gene are SGHRS and YFSETQ. The CDR3 contains 15 residues. The CDR3 spells CASRASGVDTGELFF. As DNA, the CDR3 is TGCGCCAGCAGGGCTAGCGGGGTAGATACCGGGGAGCTGTTTTTT.

This clonotype was observed at least ten times. The rearrangement joins TRBV7-3 to TRBJ2-3; 11 bases align to TRBD2. This CDR3 region has 16 residues. V was pared by 5 bases and J by 3 bases, with 7 bases of the junction left unmatched. Germline CDR1 SGHTA, CDR2 FQGTGA. The CDR3: CASSILAGGGTDTQYF. The CDR3 region has the DNA TGTGCCAGCAGCATCTTAGCGGGAGGGGGGACAGATACGCAGTATTTT.

This clonotype was found a few times. The rearrangement uses TRBV7-9 and TRBJ2-7; D is undetermined. This CDR3 region has 15 residues. With 1 base removed from V and 4 bases from J, the gap between germline ends came to 14 bases. The germline V gene encodes CDR1 SEHNR and CDR2 FQNEAQ (reference sequence). CDR3 sequence reads: CASSLEGQRRYEQYF. The CDR3 coding sequence is TGTGCCAGCAGCTTAGAAGGGCAGCGAAGGTACGAGCAGTACTTC.

On this clonotype itself: The junction differs from germline at one of its ends, possibly a read error. CDR3 nucleotides: TGTGCCAGCAGCCGTAATCTGAGGGATGAGCAATACTTC. Its translation: CASSRNLRDEQYF. V gene TRBV7-2 combines with J gene TRBJ2-7; D may be TRBD2 (5 bases). The CDR3 length is 13 residues. Germline CDR1 is SGHTA and CDR2 is FQGNSA. Supplemented by reference TRBV7-2 and TRBJ2-7, the full variable domain reads GAGVSQSPSNKVTEKGKDVELRCDPISGHTALYWYRQSLGQGLEFLIYFQGNSAPDKSGLPSDRFSAERTGGSVSTLTIQRTQQEDSAVYLCASSRNLRDEQYFGPGTRLTVT.

J is TRBJ2-1 and V is TRBV7-8; 8 nucleotides agree with TRBD2. The DNA end favors TRBJ2-5, so the J call may be wrong. This CDR3 is 16 amino acids long. Germline CDR1 is SGHVS and CDR2 is FQNEAQ. CDR3 residues: CASSERTSYPTETQYF. CDR3 sequence (DNA): TGTGCCAGCAGCGAGAGGACTAGCTACCCCACGGAGACCCAGTACTTC.

The chain carries TRBV12-3 or TRBV12-4 and TRBJ1-4, with D possibly being TRBD1 (5 bases). V was trimmed by 4 bases and J by 0 bases, leaving 15 bases between them. CDR3 size: 17 residues. The CDR3 region has the DNA TGTGCCAGCAGTTGGGGCAGGGAACTTGCAACTAATGAAAAACTGTTTTTT. This codes for CASSWGRELATNEKLFF.

The chain carries TRBV7-3 and TRBJ1-5; D is unclear. With 3 bases removed from V and 4 bases from J, the gap between germline ends came to 7 bases. The germline V gene has CDR1 SGHTA and CDR2 FQGTGA. The CDR3 totals 13 residues. Written as DNA, the CDR3 is TGTGCCAGCAGCTTGGGCCCGAATCAGCCCCAGCATTTT. Its protein product is CASSLGPNQPQHF.

The V call is TRBV30, the J call TRBJ2-3; tentative D call: TRBD1 (6 bases). Trimming took 0 bases from V and 1 from J, leaving 11 bases between them. The CDR3 length is 15 residues. Germline V gives CDR1 GTSNPN, CDR2 SVGIG (reference sequence). The CDR3 DNA reads TGTGCCTGGAGTGTAGGGGGACGCCGCACAGATACGCAGTATTTT. Its translation is CAWSVGGRRTDTQYF.

The V gene is TRBV5-1, the J gene TRBJ1-1; D is possibly TRBD1 (6 bases). The V and J ends lost 2 bases and 3 bases respectively, with 11 bases between them. The V gene's germline CDR1 is SGHRS and CDR2 YFSETQ. The CDR3 sequence is 14 residues long. DNA for the CDR3: TGCGCCAGCAGCTTTGGGCAGGGGTACACTGAAGCTTTCTTT. It encodes CASSFGQGYTEAFF.

This clonotype was seen more than once but under ten times. The chain combines TRBV7-6 with TRBJ2-5; the D gene could be TRBD1 or TRBD2 (5 bases each). The end of the DNA aligns better with TRBJ2-1, so the J call may be wrong. This CDR3 is built from 19 residues. Germline V gene sequence: CDR1 SGHVS, CDR2 FNYEAQ. CDR3 bases: TGTGCCAGCAGTCAAAGCGACGGACTGGCCACGGTAGGACAATTTGAGCAGTTCTTC. Translation gives CASSQSDGLATVGQFEQFF.

This clonotype qualifies as medium-sized. The chain joins TRBV27 to TRBJ2-5; 10 nucleotides line up with TRBD1. The CDR3 contains 13 residues. Germline-derived CDR1 and CDR2 are MNHEY and SMNVEV (reference sequence). V lost 10 bases, J lost 5 bases, and 7 bases stayed unmatched. DNA of the CDR3: TGTGCCACCCGGGACAGGGGAATTGAGACCCAGTACTTC. This gives the protein CATRDRGIETQYF.

Many counts were recorded for this clonotype. The chain has TRBV24-1 and TRBJ2-1; D is unclear. CDR1 is KGHDR, CDR2 SFDVKD, per germline. V lost 9 bases and J 5 bases, leaving 13 bases between the germline ends. This CDR3 region has 13 residues. CDR3 DNA sequence: TGTGCCACCGCTGATCCTCCGAACAATGAGCAGTTCTTC. It encodes CATADPPNNEQFF.

The chain uses TRBV12-3 or TRBV12-4 and TRBJ2-7, with no clear D. The J call may be incorrect, as the DNA end agrees better with TRBJ2-1. There are 11 residues in the CDR3. The CDR3 sequence is CASSLAGEQFF. CDR3 coding DNA: TGTGCCAGCAGTTTAGCGGGGGAGCAGTTCTTC.